The TCR beta chain described here comes from a study of early T cells in non-severe SARS-CoV-2 infection. Background on the study: The chains were unpaired, and the sequenced material was bulk RNA from unsorted whole blood.

General study findings and limits: Clonotype matching in VDJdb favored anti-spike CD8 responses and did not capture private and CD4 specificities.

From germline, CDR1 is SGHNT and CDR2 YENEEA. Trimming removed 1 base from V and 6 bases from J, with 14 bases in between. This CDR3 spans 15 amino acids. As part of library construction, unique molecular identifiers were attached to individual cDNA molecules. TCRdb recomputed calls from the 5' RACE reads with MiXCR, one row per CDR3 protein. The sample includes tens of thousands of distinct CDR3 sequences, roughly 5.2% of them seen just once. This clonotype was found a few times. Its antigen is undetermined. The chain carries TRBV11-3 and TRBJ2-3, with D perhaps matching TRBD1 (5 bases). The sequencing sample was made of whole blood. The source of this sequence is an adult who was a healthcare worker with PCR-confirmed SARS-CoV-2 infection or an uninfected control (not recorded which). The CDR3 DNA reads as TGTGCCAGCAGCTTAGGGCCCAACCAGGGTGATACGCAGTATTTT. Translation: CASSLGPNQGDTQYF.